The 14 T cell receptor beta chains given below trace back to one sample, sequenced in a study of TIL therapy for anti-PD-1-resistant metastatic lung cancer. Time point defined: pre-treatment sample, taken before nivolumab and TIL therapy. Sequencing used immunoSEQ v3. Sequenced by immunoSEQ multiplex PCR; TCRdb stores in-frame clones only, minus some. This table has about 60,000 clones, roughly 87% appearing once. The starting material was blood, obtained at baseline. The receptors derive from a person aged 25-79 years with non-small cell lung cancer.

The chain combines TRBV3-1 (or the pseudogene TRBV3-2) with TRBJ2-1; 9 positions agree with TRBD2. With V trimmed by 3 bases and J by 2 bases, 11 bases remained unmatched. Germline-derived CDR1 and CDR2 are LGHDT and YNNKEL (reference sequence). The CDR3 covers 18 residues. In nucleotides, the CDR3 is TGTGCCAGCAGCCAGTCCTTTAAGAGCGGGGGGCCCTACAATGAGCAGTTCTTC. Encoded protein: CASSQSFKSGGPYNEQFF.

The chain is built from TRBV3-1 (or the pseudogene TRBV3-2) and TRBJ2-3; D unclear. The CDR3 extends over 14 amino acids. Trimming took off 1 base at V and 6 bases at J, with 11 bases between the two ends. Germline CDR1 and CDR2: LGHDT and YNNKEL (reference sequence). The chain's CDR3 is CASSQVGLEDTQYF. CDR3 in DNA: TGTGCCAGCAGCCAAGTAGGGCTCGAGGATACGCAGTATTTT.

This sequence joins TRBV7-2 and TRBJ2-1; D gene ambiguous. The germline V gene encodes CDR1 SGHTA and CDR2 FQGNSA. Deletions cut 1 base from V and 0 bases from J, with 10 bases between. The CDR3 spans 16 residues. The CDR3 here is CASSLESSSSYNEQFF. The CDR3 bases are TGTGCCAGCAGCTTAGAGAGTTCGAGCTCCTACAATGAGCAGTTCTTC.

This clone appeared a single time. This rearrangement joins TRBV10-2 to TRBJ2-3; either TRBD1 or TRBD2 may supply D (6 bases each). The CDR3 is 13 residues long. Germline V CDR1 and CDR2: WSHSY, SAAADI. With 3 bases removed from V and 5 bases from J, the gap between germline ends came to 9 bases. CDR3 bases: TGCGCCAGCAGTGACAGGGGAGGAGATACGCAGTATTTT. Protein sequence: CASSDRGGDTQYF.

This clone was seen once. The V and J genes are TRBV19 and TRBJ1-4; D is unclear. The CDR3 covers 14 residues. The ends were cut back, 3 bases at V and 7 bases at J, with 12 bases in the middle. From germline, CDR1 is LNHDA and CDR2 SQIVND (reference sequence). In nucleotides, the CDR3 is TGTGCCAGTAGTATGTTTCCGGCGCGTGAAAAACTGTTTTTT. Its protein is CASSMFPAREKLFF.

This chain links TRBV5-5 with TRBJ1-1; D remains ambiguous. Germline lookup yields CDR1 SGHKS and CDR2 YYEKEE (reference sequence). Trimming left V 4 bases short and J 0 bases short, with 16 bases between. The CDR3 contains 16 residues. The CDR3: CASSLRGFGMNTEAFF. The CDR3 nucleotides are TGTGCCAGCAGCCTCAGAGGGTTTGGGATGAACACTGAAGCTTTCTTT. Combining the CDR3 with reference TRBV5-5 and TRBJ1-1 gives the whole variable domain DAGVTQSPTHLIKTRGQQVTLRCSPISGHKSVSWYQQVLGQGPQFIFQYYEKEERGRGNFPDRFSARQFPNYSSELNVNALLLGDSALYLCASSLRGFGMNTEAFFGQGTRLTVV.

The V gene is TRBV6-6, the J gene TRBJ2-5; D not resolved. Per the germline V gene, CDR1 is MNHNY and CDR2 is SVGAGI (reference sequence). The germline V and J ends were trimmed by 4 bases and 3 bases, with 3 bases remaining between them. This CDR3 has 11 residues. In nucleotides, the CDR3 is TGTGCCAGCAGTTGGGAAGAGACCCAGTACTTC. Protein product: CASSWEETQYF.

This clone was detected once. This rearrangement joins TRBV10-1 to TRBJ2-3, with unresolved D. Between the trimmed V and J ends, which lost 4 bases and 2 bases, there was a span of 13 bases. This CDR3 is 15 amino acids long. Per the germline V gene, CDR1 is WNHNN and CDR2 is SYGVQD (reference sequence). DNA of the CDR3: TGCGCCAGCAGTGGGTCAGGCGGAAACACAGATACGCAGTATTTT. Its translation: CASSGSGGNTDTQYF.

The chain uses TRBV7-2 and TRBJ2-7; 7 nucleotides align to TRBD2. With V trimmed by 1 base and J by 6 bases, 6 bases remained unmatched. CDR3 length equals 14 residues. Germline V gene data show CDR1 as SGHTA and CDR2 as FQGNSA. The CDR3 is CASSLVFTGGEQYF. The CDR3 DNA reads as TGTGCCAGCAGCTTAGTTTTTACGGGGGGCGAGCAGTACTTC.

The V call is TRBV4-1, the J call TRBJ2-2; D not resolved. Germline CDR1 is MGHRA and CDR2 is YSYEKL. The CDR3 loop spans 15 amino acids. The V and J ends lost 4 bases and 4 bases respectively, with 13 bases between them. Written as DNA, the CDR3 is TGCGCCAGCAGCCTAGACCCCACAAGCACCGGGGAGCTGTTTTTT. Protein product: CASSLDPTSTGELFF.

This clone was observed a handful of times. The genes are TRBV3-1 (or the pseudogene TRBV3-2) and TRBJ1-1, with 7 positions matching TRBD1. CDR1 LGHDT and CDR2 YNNKEL come from the germline V gene (reference sequence). The CDR3 sequence is 17 residues long. The J segment lost 0 bases and the V segment lost 4 bases, leaving 11 bases of the junction unmatched. CDR3 nucleotide sequence: TGTGCCAGCAGCCCGGGGACAGCAAATATAATGAACACTGAAGCTTTCTTT. Translated, it gives CASSPGTANIMNTEAFF.

This clone was counted a few times. The genes are TRBV5-6 and TRBJ1-5; D not resolved. Germline CDR1 reads SGHDT; CDR2 reads YYEEEE. V was pared by 0 bases and J by 3 bases, with 7 bases between. The CDR3 length is 14 residues. CDR3 protein: CASSLGHTNQPQHF. CDR3 nucleotides: TGTGCCAGCAGCTTGGGGCATACCAATCAGCCCCAGCATTTT. Variable domain in full (rest from reference TRBV5-6 and TRBJ1-5): DAGVTQSPTHLIKTRGQQVTLRCSPKSGHDTVSWYQQALGQGPQFIFQYYEEEERQRGNFPDRFSGHQFPNYSSELNVNALLLGDSALYLCASSLGHTNQPQHFGDGTRLSIL.

In DNA form, the CDR3 reads TGTGCCAGCAGTAGGACTAGACCCTACGAGCAGTACTTC. Translated, it gives CASSRTRPYEQYF. The chain employs TRBV28 and TRBJ2-7; 7 positions match TRBD2. Germline V gene lookup returns CDR1 MDHEN and CDR2 SYDVKM. The CDR3 length is 13 residues. With V trimmed by 5 bases and J by 2 bases, 3 bases remained unmatched.

The chain links TRBV4-1 to TRBJ2-7; weak D call: TRBD1 (6 bases). CDR1 and CDR2 from the germline V gene are MGHRA and YSYEKL. This CDR3 has 14 amino acids. The V end was cut by 0 bases, the J end by 3 bases, with 9 bases between. CDR3: CASSQDRGIYEQYF. The CDR3 DNA reads as TGCGCCAGCAGCCAAGATAGGGGGATCTACGAGCAGTACTTC.